A selection of T cell receptor beta chains follows, all from one sample in a study of blood T cells in healthy people across ages. TCRdb reprocessed the 5' RACE reads with MiXCR, giving one entry per CDR3 protein. The sample records under 850,000 distinct CDR3 sequences, around 36% being singletons. The specimen was blood. The receptors come from a man between 18 and 29 years old in good health. Each CDR3 is given with its conserved first and last residue. A D gene is named only where the DNA matches it firmly. Only some rows state a clone size, as once, few, many or a class for expanded clones.

TGCAGTGCTACCCCCGGGCTAGCGGGGTTGGATACGCAGTATTTT | CSATPGLAGLDTQYF | TRBV20-1 | - | TRBD2 | TRBJ2-3
TGTGCCAGCAGCCCCAATCCCTTAAGAACTAGGATAAGCAAAAACATTCAGTACTTC | CASSPNPLRTRISKNIQYF | TRBV14 | many | - | TRBJ2-4
TGTGCCAGCAGCACGAGGACAGATCTTTACGAGCAGTACTTC | CASSTRTDLYEQYF | TRBV7-9 | - | - | TRBJ2-7
TGTGCCAGCAGCCAAGAGTGGGGCCCCCTTTCCTACAATGAGCAGTTCTTC | CASSQEWGPLSYNEQFF | TRBV14 | - | - | TRBJ2-1
TGCAGCGTTGAACTTTACATTGACAGACACACTGAAGCTTTCTTT | CSVELYIDRHTEAFF | TRBV29-1 | - | - | TRBJ1-1
TGCAGTGCTAGTAGTACTAGCGGGGTGACTGAAGCTTTCTTT | CSASSTSGVTEAFF | TRBV20-1 | - | - | TRBJ1-1
TGTGCCAGCAGCCCCAGAAGCAAGCGGGGGTACAATGAGCAGTACTTC | CASSPRSKRGYNEQYF | TRBV7-6 | - | TRBD2 | TRBJ2-5
TGTGCCACCAGTAAGACAGTCTCCTACGAGCAGTACTTC | CATSKTVSYEQYF | TRBV12-3/TRBV12-4 | - | - | TRBJ2-7
TGTGCCAGCAGCGCCCGACTTATGGGGCGCGGCACCGGGGAGCTGTTTTTT | CASSARLMGRGTGELFF | TRBV9 | - | - | TRBJ2-2
TGCAGTGCTGGGAAGACAGGGATGAACACTGAAGCTTTCTTT | CSAGKTGMNTEAFF | TRBV20-1 | - | TRBD1 | TRBJ1-1
TGTGCCAGCAGTTTTTTGCCGGGGCCAGGCTACACCTTC | CASSFLPGPGYTF | TRBV12-3/TRBV12-4 | - | - | TRBJ1-2
TGCAGCGTTAAGGGGGACAGTGGACAAGAGACCCAGTACTTC | CSVKGDSGQETQYF | TRBV29-1 | - | TRBD1 | TRBJ2-5
TGTGCCAGTGGGCGAATTACAACTAATGAAAAACTGTTTTTT | CASGRITTNEKLFF | TRBV19 | - | - | TRBJ1-4